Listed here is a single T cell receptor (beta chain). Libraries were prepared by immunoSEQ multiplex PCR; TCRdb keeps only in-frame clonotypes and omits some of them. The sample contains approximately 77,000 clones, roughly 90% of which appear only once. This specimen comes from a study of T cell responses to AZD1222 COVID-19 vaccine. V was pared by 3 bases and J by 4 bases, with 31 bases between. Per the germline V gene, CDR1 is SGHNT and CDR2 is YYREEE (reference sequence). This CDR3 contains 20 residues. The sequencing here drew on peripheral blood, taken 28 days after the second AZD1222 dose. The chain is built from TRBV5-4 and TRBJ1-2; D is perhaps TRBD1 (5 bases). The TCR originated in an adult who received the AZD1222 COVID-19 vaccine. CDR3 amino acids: CASSSLGGAVTANLFYGYTF. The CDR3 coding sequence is TGTGCCAGCAGCTCCCTTGGGGGTGCTGTGACAGCCAACCTATTCTATGGCTACACCTTC.